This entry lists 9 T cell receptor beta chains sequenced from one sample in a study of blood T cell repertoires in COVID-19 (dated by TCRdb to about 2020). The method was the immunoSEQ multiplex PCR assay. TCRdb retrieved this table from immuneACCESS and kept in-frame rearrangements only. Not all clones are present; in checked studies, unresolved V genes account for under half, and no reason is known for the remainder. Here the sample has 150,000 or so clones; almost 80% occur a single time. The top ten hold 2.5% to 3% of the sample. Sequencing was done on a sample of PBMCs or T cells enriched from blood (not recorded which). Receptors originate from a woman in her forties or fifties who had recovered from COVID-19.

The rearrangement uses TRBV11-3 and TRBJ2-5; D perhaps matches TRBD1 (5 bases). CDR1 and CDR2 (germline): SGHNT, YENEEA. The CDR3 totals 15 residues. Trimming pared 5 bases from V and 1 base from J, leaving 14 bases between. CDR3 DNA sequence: TGTGCCAGCAGCCTTGCAGGGCCGATCCAAGAGACCCAGTACTTC. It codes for CASSLAGPIQETQYF.

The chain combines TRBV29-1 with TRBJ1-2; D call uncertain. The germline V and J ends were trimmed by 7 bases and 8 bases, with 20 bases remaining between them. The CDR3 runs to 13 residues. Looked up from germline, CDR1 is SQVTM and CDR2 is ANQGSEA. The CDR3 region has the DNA TGCAGCGCTACCCTTGCACGCTCAGGAGGCTACACCTTC. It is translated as CSATLARSGGYTF.

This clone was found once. The CDR3 DNA reads as TGTGCCAGCAGTCCGGGACATGCTGGGGCCAACGTCCTGACTTTC. Translated: CASSPGHAGANVLTF. The rearrangement uses TRBV2 and TRBJ2-6; maybe TRBD1 (6 bases). The CDR3 is 15 residues long. V lost 5 bases, J lost 2 bases, and 10 bases lay in between. CDR1 is SNHLY, CDR2 FYNNEI, per germline.

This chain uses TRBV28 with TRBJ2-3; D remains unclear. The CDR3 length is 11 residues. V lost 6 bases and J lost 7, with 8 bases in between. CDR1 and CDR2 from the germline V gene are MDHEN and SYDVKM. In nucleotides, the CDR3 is TGTGCCAGCAGCTCTGTAAATACGCAGTATTTT. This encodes CASSSVNTQYF.

The chain's CDR3 is CASSGQGANNSPLHF. In DNA form, the CDR3 reads TGTGCCAGCAGTGGACAGGGGGCAAATAATTCACCCCTCCACTTT. The rearrangement uses TRBV25-1 and TRBJ1-6; TRBD1 matches at 10 bases. CDR1 and CDR2 (germline): MGHDK, SYGVNS. V shed 4 bases and J 5 bases; nucleotides not matched to a gene: 2. The CDR3 runs to 15 residues. Variable domain in full (rest from reference TRBV25-1 and TRBJ1-6): EADIYQTPRYLVIGTGKKITLECSQTMGHDKMYWYQQDPGMELHLIHYSYGVNSTEKGDLSSESTVSRIRTEHFPLTLESARPSHTSQYLCASSGQGANNSPLHFGNGTRLTVT.

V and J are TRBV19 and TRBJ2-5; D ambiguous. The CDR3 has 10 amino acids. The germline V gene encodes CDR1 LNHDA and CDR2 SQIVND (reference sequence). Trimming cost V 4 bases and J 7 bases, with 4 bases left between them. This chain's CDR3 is CASSSRTQYF. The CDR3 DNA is TGTGCCAGTAGTAGTCGGACCCAGTACTTC.

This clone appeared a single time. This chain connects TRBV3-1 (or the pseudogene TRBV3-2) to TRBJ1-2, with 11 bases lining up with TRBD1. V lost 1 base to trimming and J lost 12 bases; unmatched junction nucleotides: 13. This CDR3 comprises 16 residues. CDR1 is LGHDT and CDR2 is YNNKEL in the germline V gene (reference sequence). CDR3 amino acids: CASSQVPNRDRGLHTF. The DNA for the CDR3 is TGTGCCAGCAGCCAAGTCCCCAACCGGGACAGGGGGTTGCACACCTTC.

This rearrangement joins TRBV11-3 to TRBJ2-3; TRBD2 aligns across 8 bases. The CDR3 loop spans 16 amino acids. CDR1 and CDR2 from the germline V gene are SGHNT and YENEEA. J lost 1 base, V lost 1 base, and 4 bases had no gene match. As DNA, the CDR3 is TGTGCCAGCAGCTTAGGGCGGCGGGAGGGCACAGATACGCAGTATTTT. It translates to CASSLGRREGTDTQYF.

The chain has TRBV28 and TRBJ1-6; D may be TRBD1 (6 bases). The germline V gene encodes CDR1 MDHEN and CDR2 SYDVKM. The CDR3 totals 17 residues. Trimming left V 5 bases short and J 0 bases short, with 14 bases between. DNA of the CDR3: TGTGCCAGCAGTCGGCCGGGACACAGCTCCTATAATTCACCCCTCCACTTT. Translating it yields CASSRPGHSSYNSPLHF.